This T cell receptor beta chain comes out of a study of blood T cell repertoires in COVID-19. Background on the study: Whether acute or convalescent, the COVID-19 samples came from the United States, Italy and Spain. In each case, the material was cDNA or gDNA derived from T cells, B-cell-depleted T cells, or PBMCs.

The CDR3 consists of 18 residues. V lost 0 bases to trimming and J lost 4 bases, with 21 bases between them. Germline CDR1 is SGHNT and CDR2 is YYREEE (reference sequence). This clone was detected once. As processed by the authors: Amplification of reference gene primers provided the estimated nucleated cell counts. Assay: immunoSEQ multiplex PCR; the TCRdb copy retains only in-frame clones and omits some. Clonal size and the V and J genes are those of that table, whereas D and trimming came from the DNA. The data contain 95,000 to 150,000 clones, 82% of them singletons. Material: peripheral blood. V is TRBV5-4 and J is TRBJ2-3; the D gene is possibly TRBD2 (7 bases). This TCR was recovered from a woman between 65 and 79 years old with acute or convalescent COVID-19. The CDR3: CASSLALAGAKGADTQYF. The CDR3 DNA reads as TGTGCCAGCAGCTTGGCCCTTGCGGGGGCAAAAGGTGCAGATACGCAGTATTTT.